The T cell receptor beta chain under discussion was sequenced for a study of regulatory T cells in long-lasting Graves disease. Sample time point: newly diagnosed GD, antithyroid drugs for less than 3 months. PBMC-extracted RNA yielded the TCR library. Arm-PCR of CDR3 regions and iRepertoire HTBI primers were used to build TCR beta libraries. From the multiplex PCR reads, TCRdb called clonotypes with MiXCR, one entry per CDR3 protein. The sample has some 330,000 distinct CDR3 sequences; around 11% are singletons. Another study also made use of these data, one on T cells in Graves' hyperthyroidism and ophthalmopathy.

This receptor was obtained from a young woman with Graves disease. Sequences were derived from peripheral blood mononuclear cells (PBMCs), sampled at new diagnosis, from a patient treated with antithyroid drugs.

The CDR3 coding sequence is TGTGCCACCAACCTGGGGGACACCTTC. Amino acid sequence: CATNLGDTF. V is TRBV7-9 and J is TRBJ1-2; D possibly corresponds to TRBD1 (5 bases). Germline V gene lookup returns CDR1 SEHNR and CDR2 FQNEAQ (reference sequence). The CDR3 consists of 9 residues. V was pared by 10 bases and J by 12 bases, with 12 bases between.